This T cell receptor (beta chain) appears in the sequencing data of a study of T cell clonotyping in hematopoietic cell transplantation. Clones were sequenced by immunoSEQ multiplex PCR, and TCRdb holds only the in-frame ones, with some missing. The sample consists of around 28,000 clones, 82% of them appearing once. Germline loops: CDR1 LGHNA, CDR2 YSLEER. The length of the CDR3 is 13 residues. The V end was cut by 1 base, the J end by 4 bases, with 6 bases between. Overall study results and limits: At the given depth, recipient repertoires were over 95% de novo clonotypes. Graft donor and pretransplant recipient Inverse Simpson Index values predicted broader posttransplant TCR diversity. Cells were unsorted, so CD4 and CD8 contributions were not separated.

With regard to this clone: Its antigen is undetermined.

The time point was: recipient sample about 28 days before transplant, after cytoreduction. Samples: about 28 days before transplant, then days 30, 100 and 180 after. This specimen consisted of peripheral blood mononuclear cells, obtained before stem cell transplant. The sequence derives from a man in his forties with acute myeloid leukemia. Some clones in this sample may be carry-over from other donors' samples. This chain uses TRBV4-3 with TRBJ2-3, with D hard to call. DNA for the CDR3: TGCGCCAGCAGCCAAGGCTCACCAGATACGCAGTATTTT. Translation: CASSQGSPDTQYF.